The source of this TCR beta chain is a study of monozygotic twins with inflammatory bowel disease. Broader study findings: Versus healthy twins, IBD patients showed fewer clonotypes shared with others, especially with disease activity. Limited statistical power may explain no repertoire similarity difference between concordant and discordant twins. Support was absent for any single strong signal or clonotype linked to IBD.

The CDR3 is made up of 14 amino acids. Germline V gene lookup returns CDR1 SGHTA and CDR2 FQGNSA. TCRdb processed the 5' RACE reads again and assigns one entry to each CDR3 protein, with no DNA. The table lists about 210,000 distinct CDR3 sequences. As for this clonotype: As yet, its antigen is unknown.

The authors isolated total RNA from whole blood without sorting T cells. The V and J genes are TRBV7-2 and TRBJ2-7; with no DNA, the TCRdb D assignment of TRBD2 cannot be verified. The sequenced sample consisted of blood. This clonotype was sampled from a human donor with ulcerative colitis or Crohn's disease, or a healthy co-twin of an affected twin (not recorded which). This CDR3 is CASSLAGLAYEQYF.